The clone carrying this T cell receptor (beta chain) was observed many times. TCRdb called the 5' RACE reads again in MiXCR, with one record for every CDR3 protein. This table has about 31,000 distinct CDR3 sequences, about 11% appearing once. The sample belongs to a study of T cells after yellow fever vaccination. The study, taken as a whole, reports: Clones that expanded after primary vaccination mostly reappeared after the booster (just over 95% CD4, 88% CD8). Overlap between CD4 and CD8 compartments was detected for a small share of clonotypes. High-abundance clonotypes from the bulk population could contaminate FACS-sorted repertoires. Sequencing of sorted memory subsets on day 0 failed to detect almost all vaccine-responding clonotypes.

This receptor was taken from a man aged 18 to 30 who received the YFV17D yellow fever vaccine. The source material was PBMCs, either bulk or a sorted T-cell subset (CD4+, CD8+, memory, or dextramer-sorted; not recorded which), sampled around 16 days after the first yellow fever vaccination.

The CDR3 is CASSPRSVDSPLHF. CDR3 nucleotide sequence: TGCGCCAGCAGCCCAAGATCAGTGGATTCACCCCTCCACTTT. V is TRBV4-1 and J is TRBJ1-6; no clear D gene. The V end was cut by 4 bases, the J end by 8 bases, with 12 bases between. This CDR3 spans 14 amino acids. Germline CDR1 is MGHRA and CDR2 is YSYEKL.